This is a list of T cell receptor beta chains from one sample in a study of cytomegalovirus exposure and HLA in healthy donors. Clones were sequenced by immunoSEQ multiplex PCR, and TCRdb holds only the in-frame ones, with some missing. Among around 210,000 clones, roughly 83% were seen once, and the ten largest hold nearly 0.4%. The sample consisted of PBMCs. The receptors stem from a male donor in good health and CMV-seropositive. Both conserved end residues are part of each CDR3.

v_call | cdr3_length | cdr3_aa
TRBV6-1 | 15 | CASIGQPYSNQPQHF
TRBV7-9 | 14 | CASSLALGQGMQFF
TRBV28 | 15 | CASSLKEASNYGYTF
TRBV4-2 | 15 | CASSQDGIAGGTTYF
TRBV25-1 | 13 | CASIGSGLVEQYF
TRBV27 | 14 | CATAALGLQETQYF
TRBV5-4 | 13 | CASSSQGAYEQYF
TRBV4-3 | 14 | CASSQYLGGYEQYF
TRBV2 | 15 | CASSGGEVAYEKLFF
TRBV19 | 18 | CATGGLAGPPALTGELFF
TRBV6-5 | 14 | CASSSADRQGGYTF
TRBV7-2 | 16 | CASSSGGIADSYEQYF
TRBV6-5 | 14 | CASSYLDSFEARFF
TRBV27 | 15 | CASGPFTGLNQPQHF
TRBV7-9 | 15 | CASSTGDRDSQPQHF
TRBV9 | 15 | CASSPRSAQSYEQYF
TRBV5-6 | 15 | CASSFRQVSSYEQYF
TRBV6-1 | 14 | CASIIAGRSYEQYF
TRBV7-2 | 15 | CASSLPYGVNTEAFF
TRBV28 | 14 | CASIHGGEANEQYF
TRBV11-3 | 17 | CASSPRMGQVNTGELFF
TRBV10-3 | 14 | CAIRTSGSQETQYF
TRBV7-9 | 13 | CASSANEAETQYF
TRBV6-6 | 16 | CASSYSRQLITGELFF
TRBV5-1 | 15 | CASSPPTPQGSEQFF
TRBV4-3 | 15 | CASSQGAGNTGELFF
TRBV9 | 14 | CASKIGEDYNEQFF
TRBV27 | 16 | CASSLYQGKGQETQYF
TRBV7-3 | 16 | CASSSWRVWGGTEAFF
TRBV9 | 16 | CASSVEGTSGVGGQFF
TRBV7-9 | 16 | CASVGLAGGPGSEQYF
TRBV7-3 | 18 | CASSLTSGTGGFQETQYF
TRBV29-1 | 12 | CSGGTGEGTQYF
TRBV6-6 | 14 | CASSLAGGSYEQYF
TRBV7-9 | 13 | CASSLGGRETQYF
TRBV4-3 | 16 | CASSQEMQRGYNEQFF
TRBV6-5 | 13 | CASSLGQNEKLFF
TRBV5-5 | 16 | CASSPGTALLTGELFF
TRBV18 | 14 | CASSPDRFSHGYTF
TRBV5-6 | 17 | CASSLSGTFVGNQPQHF
TRBV15 | 21 | CATSRVREEEGRRHSGNTIYF
TRBV15 | 14 | CATSRGQMNTEAFF
TRBV7-2 | 14 | CASLIAGATGEQYF
TRBV28 | 15 | CASSLTGGNTGELFF
TRBV7-7 | 13 | CASSLGLADEQFF
TRBV10-3 | 12 | CAIAEGYNEQFF
TRBV5-4 | 17 | CASSMDSAVSGANVLTF
TRBV19 | 16 | CASSISRAGGSQPQHF
TRBV30 | 16 | CAWSVSPSSGKNIQYF
TRBV6-6 | 15 | CASNPGQANTGELFF
TRBV7-6 | 15 | CASSLRQGNAYEQYF
TRBV29-1 | 12 | CSVSRGRETQYF